One and the same sample provided the 7 T cell receptor beta chains below, sequenced in a study of blood T cell repertoires in COVID-19. Some clones are missing from TCRdb's copy, which holds only in-frame ones; the method was immunoSEQ multiplex PCR. There are approximately 390,000 clones in the sample; roughly 87% occur only once, and roughly 2% lies in the top ten. Material: PBMCs or T cells enriched from blood (not recorded which). All receptors derive from a woman aged 40 to 49 with acute COVID-19.

CDR3 loop: CASSPTGDRRTGELFF. The CDR3, as DNA: TGTGCCAGCAGCCCAACGGGGGACAGAAGAACCGGGGAGCTGTTTTTT. The chain links TRBV7-9 to TRBJ2-2, with D maybe TRBD1 (7 bases). CDR3 length equals 16 residues. Trimming shortened V by 5 bases and J by 5 bases, and 18 bases separated the two germline ends. Looked up from germline, CDR1 is SEHNR and CDR2 is FQNEAQ (reference sequence).

The table lists this clone with a count of one. The V and J genes are TRBV10-3 and TRBJ2-5; TRBD2 aligns across 8 bases. The CDR3 length is 13 residues. The trim removed 10 bases at V and 2 bases at J, leaving 6 bases unmatched. Germline V CDR1 and CDR2: ENHRY, SYGVKD. CDR3 sequence (DNA): TGTGCCACCCGCCGGGGGGGTCAAGAGACCCAGTACTTC. As protein: CATRRGGQETQYF.

The V call is TRBV7-2, the J call TRBJ1-2; tentatively, D is TRBD1 (5 bases). CDR3 size: 16 residues. Deletions cut 2 bases from V and 0 bases from J, with 13 bases between. Germline assignment: CDR1 SGHTA and CDR2 FQGNSA. The CDR3 protein is CASSLYIGATNYGYTF. The CDR3 DNA sequence: TGTGCCAGCAGCTTATATATAGGGGCGACTAACTATGGCTACACCTTC.

The gene calls are TRBV5-4 and TRBJ2-4, with a possible D match to TRBD1 (5 bases). Germline-derived CDR1 and CDR2 are SGHNT and YYREEE (reference sequence). V lost 0 bases and J 2 bases, leaving 12 bases between the germline ends. This CDR3 region has 16 residues. The chain's CDR3 is CASSLGRERSKNIQYF. Written as DNA, the CDR3 is TGTGCCAGCAGCTTGGGCAGGGAAAGATCCAAAAACATTCAGTACTTC.

This chain connects TRBV7-2 to TRBJ1-5; a weak D match, TRBD1 (6 bases). Germline V gene lookup returns CDR1 SGHTA and CDR2 FQGNSA. Trimming took 1 base from V and 5 from J, leaving 12 bases between them. This CDR3 spans 15 amino acids. The CDR3 DNA is TGTGCCAGCAGCTTAGACGGGGGGCTTGATCAGCCCCAGCATTTT. Translated: CASSLDGGLDQPQHF. Together with reference TRBV7-2 and TRBJ1-5, the CDR3 gives the full variable domain: GAGVSQSPSNKVTEKGKDVELRCDPISGHTALYWYRQSLGQGLEFLIYFQGNSAPDKSGLPSDRFSAERTGGSVSTLTIQRTQQEDSAVYLCASSLDGGLDQPQHFGDGTRLSIL.

V is TRBV30 and J is TRBJ1-6; possibly TRBD1 for D (6 bases). This CDR3 spans 14 amino acids. V gave up 2 bases and J gave up 7 bases, with 12 bases separating them. Germline values: CDR1 GTSNPN, CDR2 SVGIG (reference sequence). The CDR3 loop reads CAWSQLGANSPLHF. The CDR3 bases are TGTGCCTGGAGTCAGTTGGGGGCCAATTCACCCCTCCACTTT. Combining the CDR3 with reference TRBV30 and TRBJ1-6 gives the whole variable domain SQTIHQWPATLVQPVGSPLSLECTVEGTSNPNLYWYRQAAGRGLQLLFYSVGIGQISSEVPQNLSASRPQDRQFILSSKKLLLSDSGFYLCAWSQLGANSPLHFGNGTRLTVT.

The CDR3 DNA is TGTGCCAGCAGTGAATTGGCTAGCACAGATACGCAGTATTTT. This codes for CASSELASTDTQYF. V and J are TRBV6-1 and TRBJ2-3, with unresolved D. This CDR3 is built from 14 residues. Germline values: CDR1 MNHNS, CDR2 SASEGT. The ends were cut back, 2 bases at V and 0 bases at J, with 6 bases in the middle.